This is a list of T cell receptor beta chains from one sample in a study of blood T cell repertoires in COVID-19. TCRdb keeps only in-frame clones here, not all; method: immunoSEQ multiplex PCR. The table lists some 97,000 clones, roughly 80% of them singletons. The specimen sequenced was peripheral blood. The receptors here all came from a man aged 65 to 79 with active or convalescent COVID-19. Both conserved end residues are part of each CDR3. D genes are given only for firm matches. Clone size is not always given. Where it is, it says once, few, many or a class for expanded clones.

length: 15; V: TRBV7-6; J: TRBJ2-7; D: NA; size: few; CDR3: CASSLDEGSSYEQYF; DNA: TGTGCCAGCAGCTTAGATGAGGGATCCTCCTACGAGCAGTACTTC
length: 15; V: TRBV20-1; J: TRBJ1-1; D: TRBD1; size: NA; CDR3: CSASSPGQVNTEAFF; DNA: TGCAGTGCAAGTTCGCCGGGACAGGTGAACACTGAAGCTTTCTTT
length: 17; V: TRBV7-8; J: TRBJ2-4; D: NA; size: NA; CDR3: CASSSGAGRTGGNIQYF; DNA: TGTGCCAGCAGCTCGGGGGCCGGGAGGACCGGGGGAAACATTCAGTACTTC
length: 16; V: TRBV2; J: TRBJ2-5; D: TRBD2; size: NA; CDR3: CASRKGLAGHQETQYF; DNA: TGTGCCAGCAGAAAGGGACTAGCGGGCCACCAAGAGACCCAGTACTTC
length: 12; V: TRBV12-3/TRBV12-4; J: TRBJ2-2; D: TRBD2; size: NA; CDR3: CASSLGLAELFF; DNA: TGTGCCAGCAGCCTCGGACTAGCGGAGCTGTTTTTT
length: 17; V: TRBV6-2/TRBV6-3; J: TRBJ2-2; D: TRBD2; size: few; CDR3: CASSQRGGARDTGELFF; DNA: TGTGCCAGCAGCCAAAGGGGAGGGGCGCGGGACACCGGGGAGCTGTTTTTT
length: 13; V: TRBV7-9; J: TRBJ1-2; D: TRBD1; size: once; CDR3: CASRDRGRGGYTF; DNA: TGTGCCAGCAGGGACAGGGGGCGGGGTGGCTACACCTTC
length: 15; V: TRBV4-3; J: TRBJ2-3; D: NA; size: few; CDR3: CASSAFKGIADTQYF; DNA: TGCGCCAGCAGCGCATTTAAGGGGATCGCAGATACGCAGTATTTT
length: 13; V: TRBV9; J: TRBJ2-1; D: NA; size: few; CDR3: CASSAGGHNEQFF; DNA: TGTGCCAGCAGCGCCGGGGGGCACAATGAGCAGTTCTTC
length: 15; V: TRBV7-9; J: TRBJ2-2; D: NA; size: NA; CDR3: CASSFVRANTGELFF; DNA: TGTGCCAGCAGCTTCGTCCGGGCGAACACCGGGGAGCTGTTTTTT
length: 16; V: TRBV28; J: TRBJ1-1; D: TRBD1; size: NA; CDR3: CASSSGQGEVSAEAFF; DNA: TGTGCCAGCAGTTCAGGACAGGGGGAGGTCTCCGCTGAAGCTTTCTTT
length: 14; V: TRBV2; J: TRBJ1-5; D: NA; size: NA; CDR3: CASTGGEGNQPQHF; DNA: TGTGCCAGCACGGGGGGGGAAGGCAATCAGCCCCAGCATTTT
length: 14; V: TRBV6-5; J: TRBJ2-3; D: TRBD2; size: NA; CDR3: CASKTGGLTDTQYF; DNA: TGTGCCAGCAAGACGGGGGGGCTGACAGATACGCAGTATTTT
length: 14; V: TRBV3-1/TRBV3-2; J: TRBJ2-5; D: TRBD1; size: NA; CDR3: CASSRRTGGETQYF; DNA: TGTGCCAGCAGCCGAAGGACAGGGGGGGAGACCCAGTACTTC
length: 13; V: TRBV7-3; J: TRBJ2-5; D: NA; size: NA; CDR3: CASSTTGLETQYF; DNA: TGTGCCAGCAGCACTACAGGGCTAGAGACCCAGTACTTC
length: 12; V: TRBV30; J: TRBJ2-1; D: NA; size: NA; CDR3: CAWSGLVDEQFF; DNA: TGTGCCTGGAGTGGGCTTGTCGATGAGCAGTTCTTC
length: 16; V: TRBV27; J: TRBJ1-5; D: TRBD1; size: NA; CDR3: CASRQTLTGPYQPQHF; DNA: TGTGCCAGCAGACAAACCTTGACAGGGCCTTATCAGCCCCAGCATTTT
length: 15; V: TRBV6-5; J: TRBJ2-5; D: TRBD1; size: once; CDR3: CASSYWGRGQETQYF; DNA: TGTGCCAGCAGTTACTGGGGCAGGGGGCAAGAGACCCAGTACTTC
length: 18; V: TRBV2; J: TRBJ2-7; D: TRBD2; size: NA; CDR3: CASSERLAGVDPLREQYF; DNA: TGTGCCAGCAGTGAAAGGCTAGCGGGAGTCGACCCCCTGCGCGAGCAGTACTTC
length: 15; V: TRBV28; J: TRBJ2-2; D: NA; size: NA; CDR3: CATMGEIEDTGELFF; DNA: TGTGCCACCATGGGAGAGATCGAGGACACCGGGGAGCTGTTTTTT
length: 15; V: TRBV4-1; J: TRBJ2-5; D: NA; size: NA; CDR3: CASSQDWPAQGTQYF; DNA: TGCGCCAGCAGCCAAGATTGGCCCGCCCAGGGGACCCAGTACTTC
length: 19; V: TRBV19; J: TRBJ1-6; D: NA; size: NA; CDR3: CASSMTPPGVGFNNSPLHF; DNA: TGTGCCAGTAGTATGACGCCCCCGGGAGTGGGGTTTAATAATTCACCCCTCCACTTT
length: 13; V: TRBV12-3/TRBV12-4; J: TRBJ1-1; D: NA; size: NA; CDR3: CASSLMRDTEAFF; DNA: TGTGCCAGCAGCCTGATGCGGGACACTGAAGCTTTCTTT
length: 15; V: TRBV9; J: TRBJ2-7; D: TRBD1; size: NA; CDR3: CASSVGAGGTYEQYF; DNA: TGTGCCAGCAGCGTAGGAGCAGGGGGCACCTACGAGCAGTACTTC